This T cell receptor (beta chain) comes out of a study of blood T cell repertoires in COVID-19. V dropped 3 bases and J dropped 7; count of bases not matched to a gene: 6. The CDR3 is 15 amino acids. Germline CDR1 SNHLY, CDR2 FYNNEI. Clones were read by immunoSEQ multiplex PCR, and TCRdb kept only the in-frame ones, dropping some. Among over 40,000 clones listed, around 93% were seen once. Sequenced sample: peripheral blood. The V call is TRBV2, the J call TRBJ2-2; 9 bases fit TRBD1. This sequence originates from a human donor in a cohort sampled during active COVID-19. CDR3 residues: CASSDRGTGFGELFF. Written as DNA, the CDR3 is TGTGCCAGCAGTGATCGGGGGACAGGGTTCGGGGAGCTGTTTTTT.